These 5 T cell receptor beta chains share one sample of origin, sequenced in a study of T cells in Graves' hyperthyroidism and ophthalmopathy. Using RNA transcripts as the source, TCR beta CDR3 regions were amplified. The study used the HTBI primer set for a first-round RT-PCR of the TCR CDR3. In TCRdb, the multiplex PCR reads were re-called with MiXCR into one record per CDR3 protein. The sample has 200,000 to 250,000 distinct CDR3 sequences, approximately 16% seen once. The sample comprised blood. The receptors come from a woman in her forties or fifties with Graves' hyperthyroidism.

Only a few counts were recorded for this clonotype. V is TRBV29-1 and J is TRBJ1-4; perhaps TRBD1 as D (5 bases). Germline-derived CDR1 and CDR2 are SQVTM and ANQGSEA. The CDR3 totals 14 residues. Trimming removed 2 bases from V and 2 bases from J, with 9 bases in between. In nucleotides, the CDR3 is TGCAGCGTTGAAAACAGGACCACTAATGAAAAACTGTTTTTT. This sequence encodes CSVENRTTNEKLFF.

V and J are TRBV20-1 and TRBJ2-1; D is ambiguous. This CDR3 has 11 amino acids. CDR1 and CDR2 (germline): DFQATT, SNEGSKA (reference sequence). V gave up 3 bases and J gave up 6 bases, with 6 bases separating them. The CDR3 region has the DNA TGCAGTGCTAGGTCGGGCAATGAGCAGTTCTTC. The encoded protein is CSARSGNEQFF.

Details on this clonotype: This clone may be a read error of a much larger clone one base away. The chain couples TRBV13 to TRBJ2-7; possibly TRBD2 for D (5 bases). V lost 6 bases, J lost 2 bases, and 17 bases lay in between. CDR1 PRHDT and CDR2 FYEKMQ come from the germline V gene (reference sequence). The CDR3 is 15 residues long. The CDR3 spells CASRASEGEAYEQYF. DNA of the CDR3: TGTGCCAGCAGAGCATCAGAGGGAGAGGCCTACGAGCAGTACTTC.

V usage is TRBV19 and J usage is TRBJ1-2; D ambiguous. The V gene lost 4 bases and the J gene lost 0 bases, with 12 bases spanning the gap. CDR1 and CDR2 from the germline V gene are LNHDA and SQIVND (reference sequence). The CDR3 spans 15 residues. CDR3 sequence reads: CASSTNRAANYGYTF. The DNA for the CDR3 is TGTGCCAGTAGTACAAACAGAGCGGCTAACTATGGCTACACCTTC.

This clonotype appeared many times. The chain employs TRBV12-3 or TRBV12-4 and TRBJ2-5, with TRBD1 as a possible D gene (5 bases). The CDR3 loop spans 14 amino acids. Trimming removed 4 bases from V and 1 base from J, with 10 bases in between. CDR3 sequence: CASSSRQFQETQYF. CDR3 nucleotide sequence: TGTGCCAGCAGTTCCCGACAGTTCCAAGAGACCCAGTACTTC.